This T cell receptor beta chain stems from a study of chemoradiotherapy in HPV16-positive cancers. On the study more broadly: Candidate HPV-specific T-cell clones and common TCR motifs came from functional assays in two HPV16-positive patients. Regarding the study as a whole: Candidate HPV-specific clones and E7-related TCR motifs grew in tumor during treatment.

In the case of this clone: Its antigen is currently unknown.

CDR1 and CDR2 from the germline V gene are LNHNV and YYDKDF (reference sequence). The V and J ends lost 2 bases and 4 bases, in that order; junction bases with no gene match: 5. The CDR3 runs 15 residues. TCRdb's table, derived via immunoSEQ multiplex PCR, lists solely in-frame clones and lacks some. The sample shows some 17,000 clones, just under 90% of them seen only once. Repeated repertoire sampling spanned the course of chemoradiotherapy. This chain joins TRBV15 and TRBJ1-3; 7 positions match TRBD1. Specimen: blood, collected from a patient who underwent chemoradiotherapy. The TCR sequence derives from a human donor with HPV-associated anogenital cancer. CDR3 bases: TGTGCCACCAGCAGATTACCGGGACAGGGAAACACCATATATTTT. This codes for CATSRLPGQGNTIYF.